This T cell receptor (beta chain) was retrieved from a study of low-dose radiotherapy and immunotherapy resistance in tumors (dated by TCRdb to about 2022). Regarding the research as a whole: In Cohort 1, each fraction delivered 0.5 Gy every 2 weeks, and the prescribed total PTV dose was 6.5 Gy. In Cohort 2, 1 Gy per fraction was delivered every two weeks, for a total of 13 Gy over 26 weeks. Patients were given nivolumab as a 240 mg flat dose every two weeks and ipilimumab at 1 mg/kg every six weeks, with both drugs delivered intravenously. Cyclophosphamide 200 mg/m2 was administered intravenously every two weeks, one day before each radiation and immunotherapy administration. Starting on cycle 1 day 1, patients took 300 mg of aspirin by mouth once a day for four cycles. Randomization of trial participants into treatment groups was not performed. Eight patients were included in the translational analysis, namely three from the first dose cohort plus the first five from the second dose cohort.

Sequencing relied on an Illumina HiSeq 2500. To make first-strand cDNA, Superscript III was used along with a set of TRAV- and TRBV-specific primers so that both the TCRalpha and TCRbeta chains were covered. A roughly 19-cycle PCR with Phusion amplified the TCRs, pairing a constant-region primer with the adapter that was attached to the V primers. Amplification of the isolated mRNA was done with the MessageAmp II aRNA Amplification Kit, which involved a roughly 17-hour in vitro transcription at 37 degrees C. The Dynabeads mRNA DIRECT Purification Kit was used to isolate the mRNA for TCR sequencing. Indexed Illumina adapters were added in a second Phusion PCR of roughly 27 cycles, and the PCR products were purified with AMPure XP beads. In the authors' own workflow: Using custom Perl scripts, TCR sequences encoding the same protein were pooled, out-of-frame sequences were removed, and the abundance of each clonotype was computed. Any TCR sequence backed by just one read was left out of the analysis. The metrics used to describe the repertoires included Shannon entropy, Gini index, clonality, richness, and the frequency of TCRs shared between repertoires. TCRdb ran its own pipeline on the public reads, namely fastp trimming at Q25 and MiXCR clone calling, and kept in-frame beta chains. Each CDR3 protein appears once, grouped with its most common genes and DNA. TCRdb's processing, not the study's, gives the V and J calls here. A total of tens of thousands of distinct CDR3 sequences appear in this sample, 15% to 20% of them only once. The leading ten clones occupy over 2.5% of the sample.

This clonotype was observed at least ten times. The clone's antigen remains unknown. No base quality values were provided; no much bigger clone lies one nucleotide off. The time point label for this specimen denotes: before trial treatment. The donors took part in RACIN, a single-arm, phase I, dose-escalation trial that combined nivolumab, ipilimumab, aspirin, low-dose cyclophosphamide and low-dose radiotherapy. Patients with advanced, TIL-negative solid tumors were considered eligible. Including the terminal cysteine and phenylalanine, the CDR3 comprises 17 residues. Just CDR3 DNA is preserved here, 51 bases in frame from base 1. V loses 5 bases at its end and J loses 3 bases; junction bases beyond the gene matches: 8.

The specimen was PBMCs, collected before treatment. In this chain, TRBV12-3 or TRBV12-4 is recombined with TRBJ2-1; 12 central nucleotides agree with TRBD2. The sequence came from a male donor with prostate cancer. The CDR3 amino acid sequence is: CASSTLELAGGYNEQFF. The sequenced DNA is TGTGCCAGCAGTACCCTGGAACTAGCGGGGGGCTACAATGAGCAGTTCTTC.